The source of this TCR beta chain is a study of T cell changes during pregnancy in multiple sclerosis. Assay used: immunoSEQ multiplex PCR; TCRdb lists only in-frame clones, some missing. Among approximately 50,000 clones, approximately 94% were seen once, and the ten largest hold around 0.31%. CDR1 is PRHDT, CDR2 FYEKMQ, per germline (reference sequence). CDR3 size: 14 residues. The V end lost 1 base, the J end lost 0 bases, and 6 bases lay between the germline ends. This sample comprised CD4+ T cells from peripheral blood mononuclear cells, obtained in the third trimester of pregnancy. The sequence was collected from a female donor with multiple sclerosis, enrolled in a pregnancy study. The chain uses TRBV13 and TRBJ1-1; D is perhaps TRBD1 (5 bases). CDR3 DNA sequence: TGTGCCAGCAGCTTAGTAGGGGTGAACACTGAAGCTTTCTTT. It translates to CASSLVGVNTEAFF.